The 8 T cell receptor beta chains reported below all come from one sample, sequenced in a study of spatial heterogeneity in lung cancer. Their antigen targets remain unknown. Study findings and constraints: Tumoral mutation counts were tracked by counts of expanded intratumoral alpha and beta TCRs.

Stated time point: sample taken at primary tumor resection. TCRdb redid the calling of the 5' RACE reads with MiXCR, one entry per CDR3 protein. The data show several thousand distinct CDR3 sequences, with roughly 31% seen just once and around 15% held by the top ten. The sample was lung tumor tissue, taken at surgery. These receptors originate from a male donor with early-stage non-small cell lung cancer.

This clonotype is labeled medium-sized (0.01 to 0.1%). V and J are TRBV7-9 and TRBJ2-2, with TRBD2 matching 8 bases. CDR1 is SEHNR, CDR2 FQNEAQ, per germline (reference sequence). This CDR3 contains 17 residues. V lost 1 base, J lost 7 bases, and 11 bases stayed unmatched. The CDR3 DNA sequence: TGTGCCAGCAGCTTAGGAGGAAGCGGGAGACAGGTCGGGGAGCTGTTTTTT. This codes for CASSLGGSGRQVGELFF.

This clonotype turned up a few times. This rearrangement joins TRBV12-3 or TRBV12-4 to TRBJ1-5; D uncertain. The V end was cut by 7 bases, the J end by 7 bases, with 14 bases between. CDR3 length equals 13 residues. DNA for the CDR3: TGTGCCAGCACTCAACTGGATGGCCAGCCCCAGCATTTT. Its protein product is CASTQLDGQPQHF.

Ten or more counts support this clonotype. In DNA form, the CDR3 reads TGTGCCAGCAGTTACAGGACAGCGCCCAATTCACCCCTCCACTTT. Amino acid sequence: CASSYRTAPNSPLHF. The V and J genes are TRBV6-2 or TRBV6-3 and TRBJ1-6; D perhaps matches TRBD1 (6 bases). The CDR3 runs 15 residues. From germline, CDR1 is MNHEY and CDR2 SVGEGT. V was cut by 2 bases and J by 7 bases, with 12 bases left in between.

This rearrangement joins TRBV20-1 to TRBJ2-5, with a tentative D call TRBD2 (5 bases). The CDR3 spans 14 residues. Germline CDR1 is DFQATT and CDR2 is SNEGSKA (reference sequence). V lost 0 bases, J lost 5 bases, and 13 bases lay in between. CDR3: CSARDRASSETQYF. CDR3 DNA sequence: TGCAGTGCTAGAGATAGGGCTAGCAGCGAGACCCAGTACTTC.

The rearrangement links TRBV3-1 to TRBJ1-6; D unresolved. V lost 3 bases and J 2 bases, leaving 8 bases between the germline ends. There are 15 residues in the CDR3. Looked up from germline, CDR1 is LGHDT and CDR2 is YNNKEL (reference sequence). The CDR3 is CASSHPGPYNSPLHF. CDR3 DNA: TGTGCCAGCAGCCACCCCGGACCCTATAATTCACCCCTCCACTTT.

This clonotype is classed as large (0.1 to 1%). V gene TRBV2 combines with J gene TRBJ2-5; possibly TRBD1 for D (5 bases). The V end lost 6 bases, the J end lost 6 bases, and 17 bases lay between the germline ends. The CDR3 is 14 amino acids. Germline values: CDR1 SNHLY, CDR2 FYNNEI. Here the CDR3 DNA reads TGTGCCAGCAGCGCCCAGCCAGGGTCGAAGACCCAGTACTTC. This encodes CASSAQPGSKTQYF.

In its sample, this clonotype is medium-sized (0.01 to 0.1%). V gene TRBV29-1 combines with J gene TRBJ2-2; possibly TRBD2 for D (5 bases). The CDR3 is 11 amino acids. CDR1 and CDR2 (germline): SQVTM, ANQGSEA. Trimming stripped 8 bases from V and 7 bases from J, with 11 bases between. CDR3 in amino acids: CSTSRGGELFF. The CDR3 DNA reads TGCAGCACCTCCCGGGGCGGGGAGCTGTTTTTT.

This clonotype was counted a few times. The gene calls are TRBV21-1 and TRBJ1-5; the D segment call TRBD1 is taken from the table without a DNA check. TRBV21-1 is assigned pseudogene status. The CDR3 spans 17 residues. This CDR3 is CASRPVKGGCDNQPQHF. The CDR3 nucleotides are TGTGCCAGCAGACCCGTGAAGGGGGGATGTGACAATCAGCCCCAGCATTTT.